The source of this T cell receptor (beta chain) is a study of Graves' ophthalmopathy and Graves' hyperthyroidism. General study points: Appearing in blood as well were most expanded thyroid clonotypes above 0.001 frequency.

Amplified material comprised TCR beta CDR3 regions derived from RNA transcripts. Second-round multiplex PCR came after first-round RT-PCR with HTBI primers. TCRdb re-analysed the multiplex PCR reads in MiXCR, keeping a single row per CDR3 protein. The repertoire includes some 750,000 distinct CDR3 sequences, roughly 40% of them detected once, and 40% to 55% sits in the top ten. Notes on this clonotype: The antigen is not known.

The V end lost 6 bases, the J end lost 2 bases, and 13 bases lay between the germline ends. CDR3 size: 14 residues. V is TRBV12-3 or TRBV12-4 and J is TRBJ1-1; no reliable D call. The sequence was collected from an adult man with Graves' ophthalmopathy. The sequenced material came from peripheral blood. CDR3 region: CASSPTGENTEAFF. In nucleotides, the CDR3 is TGTGCCAGCAGCCCGACTGGCGAAAACACTGAAGCTTTCTTT.